This T cell receptor beta chain derives from a study of blood T cell repertoires in COVID-19. Study in general: Sites in the United States, Italy and Spain provided acute and convalescent COVID-19 samples. Sample material is recorded as cDNA or gDNA derived from T cells, B-cell-depleted T cells, or PBMCs.

Germline values: CDR1 SGHRS, CDR2 YFSETQ. V was pared by 2 bases and J by 0 bases, with 5 bases of the junction left unmatched. The CDR3 runs 16 residues. Original processing notes: Estimates of nucleated cell counts were drawn from the amplification of reference gene primers. TCRdb's copy holds only in-frame clones and misses some; the assay was immunoSEQ multiplex PCR. That table gives V, J and clone size, and the DNA gave D and trimming. The sample carries fewer than 120,000 clones, more than 65% recorded once. Input material: peripheral blood. The sequence derives from an elderly woman with acute or convalescent COVID-19. The chain combines TRBV5-1 with TRBJ1-3; TRBD1 aligns across 7 bases. The CDR3: CASSFLGQDSGNTIYF. Here the CDR3 DNA reads TGCGCCAGCAGCTTCCTAGGACAGGACTCTGGAAACACCATATATTTT.